This TCR beta chain was identified in a study of blood T cell repertoires in COVID-19. Trimming cost V 4 bases and J 7 bases; bases outside gene matches: 8. Per germline, CDR1 MDHEN and CDR2 SYDVKM. The CDR3 loop spans 15 amino acids. Repertoires were generated with immunoSEQ multiplex PCR, while TCRdb's copy carries only in-frame clones and drops some. The table has tens of thousands of clones, 85% to 90% seen once. The receptor's source is a human donor in a cohort sampled during active COVID-19. The rearrangement uses TRBV28 and TRBJ1-5; TRBD1 agrees at 9 bases. The sequenced material came from peripheral blood. The CDR3 nucleotides are TGTGCCAGCAGTTCCCGGAAACAGGGGGCACAGCCCCAGCATTTT. Encoded protein: CASSSRKQGAQPQHF.